The 13 T cell receptor beta chains presented below share a single source sample, sequenced in a study of T cell responses to AZD1222 COVID-19 vaccine. The data were produced by immunoSEQ multiplex PCR, yet TCRdb's version contains in-frame clones alone and is incomplete. The sample includes roughly 93,000 clones, about 90% of them seen just once. The sequences come from peripheral blood, collected on day 0 of MenACWY control vaccination. The receptors come from an adult in good health.

The chain is built from TRBV5-1 and TRBJ1-1; TRBD1 might be the D (5 bases). Germline V gives CDR1 SGHRS, CDR2 YFSETQ. This CDR3 has 15 residues. The V and J ends lost 1 base and 2 bases respectively, with 12 bases between them. In nucleotides, the CDR3 is TGCGCCAGCAGCTTGCCCGGGGGGGTAAACACTGAAGCTTTCTTT. This sequence encodes CASSLPGGVNTEAFF.

The CDR3 loop is CASSVTVSGNTIYF. The CDR3 DNA follows: TGTGCCAGCAGCGTAACAGTCTCTGGAAACACCATATATTTT. The chain couples TRBV9 to TRBJ1-3; D is unresolved. Germline V gene data show CDR1 as SGDLS and CDR2 as YYNGEE. The V and J ends lost 1 base and 0 bases respectively, with 5 bases between them. The CDR3 is 14 amino acids.

The CDR3 sequence is CASSLETGFTDTQYF. The DNA for the CDR3 is TGTGCCAGCAGCTTAGAGACAGGGTTTACAGATACGCAGTATTTT. This chain joins TRBV7-8 and TRBJ2-3; 7 bases are a match to TRBD1. The CDR3 has 15 amino acids. From germline, CDR1 is SGHVS and CDR2 FQNEAQ. J was trimmed by 3 bases and V by 1 base; bases with no gene match: 4. The full variable domain, with the rest looked up from reference TRBV7-8 and TRBJ2-3, is GAGVSQSPRYKVAKRGQDVALRCDPISGHVSLFWYQQALGQGPEFLTYFQNEAQLDKSGLPSDRFFAERPEGSVSTLKIQRTQQEDSAVYLCASSLETGFTDTQYFGPGTRLTVL.

The chain employs TRBV5-4 and TRBJ1-5; perhaps TRBD1 as D (6 bases). This CDR3 comprises 14 residues. The germline CDR1 and CDR2 sequences are SGHNT and YYREEE (reference sequence). V shed 1 base and J shed 11 bases, with 16 bases lying between them. The CDR3 DNA follows: TGTGCCAGCAGCTTGAGGGGGGGCGAGGGGGCCCAGCATTTT. It specifies CASSLRGGEGAQHF.

V gene TRBV18 combines with J gene TRBJ2-6, with 8 bases that match TRBD1. This CDR3 has 18 residues. Germline CDR1 KGHSH, CDR2 LQKENI. Trimming took 5 bases from V and 3 from J; bases not matched to a gene: 12. CDR3 protein: CASSSQGASGGGANVLTF. CDR3 bases: TGTGCCAGCTCATCGCAGGGGGCATCAGGCGGTGGGGCCAACGTCCTGACTTTC.

The chain couples TRBV30 to TRBJ2-7; D is tentatively TRBD1 or TRBD2 (5 bases each). This CDR3 has 14 residues. Deletions cut 5 bases from V and 2 bases from J, with 16 bases between. In germline, CDR1 is GTSNPN, CDR2 SVGIG (reference sequence). The CDR3 nucleotides read TGTGCCTGGGCGACCGGGACGCAGACCTACGAGCAGTACTTC. Translation gives CAWATGTQTYEQYF.

The chain joins TRBV6-5 to TRBJ2-1; a possible D gene is TRBD1 (5 bases). The germline V and J ends were trimmed by 2 bases and 3 bases, with 11 bases remaining between them. CDR3 length: 15 residues. Germline values: CDR1 MNHEY, CDR2 SVGAGI. CDR3 DNA: TGTGCCAGCAGTTACGAAGGGCAGGGCTACAATGAGCAGTTCTTC. Protein sequence: CASSYEGQGYNEQFF.

V is TRBV30 and J is TRBJ1-6; 9 nucleotides align to TRBD1. The CDR3 totals 18 residues. Germline loops: CDR1 GTSNPN, CDR2 SVGIG (reference sequence). V dropped 4 bases and J dropped 4; count of bases not matched to a gene: 14. The CDR3 nucleotides are TGTGCCTGGATGGCTCCGACCGGGACAGGGCATTATAATTCACCCCTCCACTTT. As protein: CAWMAPTGTGHYNSPLHF.

This chain links TRBV2 with TRBJ1-1; D is ambiguous. There are 12 residues in the CDR3. Germline CDR1 and CDR2: SNHLY and FYNNEI. Trimming left V 6 bases short and J 4 bases short, with 9 bases between. The CDR3 spells CASRGEATEAFF. The CDR3 nucleotides read TGTGCCAGCAGGGGAGAGGCCACTGAAGCTTTCTTT. Combining the CDR3 with reference TRBV2 and TRBJ1-1 gives the whole variable domain EPEVTQTPSHQVTQMGQEVILRCVPISNHLYFYWYRQILGQKVEFLVSFYNNEISEKSEIFDDQFSVERPDGSNFTLKIRSTKLEDSAMYFCASRGEATEAFFGQGTRLTVV.

This chain joins TRBV28 and TRBJ1-1, with 10 nucleotides matching TRBD1. This CDR3 comprises 15 residues. V lost 7 bases and J lost 5; bases outside the gene matches: 10. CDR1 and CDR2 from the germline V gene are MDHEN and SYDVKM. The CDR3 DNA sequence: TGTGCCAGCACCGTCGGGGACAGGGGACGAACTGAAGCTTTCTTT. Translation gives CASTVGDRGRTEAFF.

The V call is TRBV15, the J call TRBJ2-1; maybe TRBD1 (6 bases). CDR1 is LNHNV, CDR2 YYDKDF, per germline (reference sequence). This CDR3 has 15 amino acids. The V end was cut by 6 bases, the J end by 0 bases, with 12 bases between. The CDR3 reads CATSNGQISYNEQFF. CDR3 nucleotides: TGTGCCACCAGTAACGGACAGATCTCCTACAATGAGCAGTTCTTC.

This chain uses TRBV5-1 with TRBJ1-5; D unclear. Germline V gene lookup returns CDR1 SGHRS and CDR2 YFSETQ. The CDR3 is 13 residues long. V gave up 2 bases and J gave up 1 base, with 4 bases separating them. The CDR3 here is CASSFSSNQPQHF. CDR3 bases: TGCGCCAGCAGCTTTAGCAGCAATCAGCCCCAGCATTTT.

The chain combines TRBV5-6 with TRBJ2-7; 9 positions match TRBD1. The ends lost 4 bases at V and 5 bases at J; junction bases unmatched: 10. The CDR3 runs to 15 residues. Germline V gene lookup returns CDR1 SGHDT and CDR2 YYEEEE. CDR3 nucleotide sequence: TGTGCCAGCAGCGGTTGGACAGGGGATGAAGACGAGCAGTACTTC. As protein: CASSGWTGDEDEQYF.